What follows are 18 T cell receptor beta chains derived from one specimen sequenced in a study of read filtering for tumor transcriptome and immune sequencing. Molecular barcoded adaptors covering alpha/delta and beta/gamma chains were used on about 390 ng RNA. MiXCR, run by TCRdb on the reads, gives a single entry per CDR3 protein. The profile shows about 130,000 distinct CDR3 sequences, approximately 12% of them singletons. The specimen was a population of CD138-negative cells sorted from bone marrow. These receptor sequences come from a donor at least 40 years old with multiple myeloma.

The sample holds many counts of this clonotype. Written as DNA, the CDR3 is TGTGCCAGCAGCCCCGGGACAGGGACTGGCGAGCAGTTCTTC. This translates into CASSPGTGTGEQFF. The chain has TRBV5-5 and TRBJ2-1, with 9 bases identical to TRBD1. This CDR3 is built from 14 residues. V lost 4 bases to trimming and J lost 10 bases; unmatched junction nucleotides: 9. Germline CDR1 reads SGHKS; CDR2 reads YYEKEE (reference sequence).

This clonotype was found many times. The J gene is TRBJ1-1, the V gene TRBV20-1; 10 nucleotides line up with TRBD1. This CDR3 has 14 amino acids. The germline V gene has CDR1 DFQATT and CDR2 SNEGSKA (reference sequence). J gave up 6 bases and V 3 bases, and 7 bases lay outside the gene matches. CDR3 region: CSARSGTGVAEAFF. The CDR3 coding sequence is TGCAGTGCTAGGTCCGGGACAGGGGTCGCTGAAGCTTTCTTT.

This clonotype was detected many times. CDR3 region: CASSPQTGDYGYTF. Written as DNA, the CDR3 is TGTGCCAGCTCACCACAAACAGGGGACTATGGCTACACCTTC. The J gene is TRBJ1-2, the V gene TRBV18, with 7 nucleotides matching TRBD1. V lost 1 base, J lost 3 bases, and 2 bases stayed unmatched. The CDR3 is 14 amino acids. In germline, CDR1 is KGHSH, CDR2 LQKENI.

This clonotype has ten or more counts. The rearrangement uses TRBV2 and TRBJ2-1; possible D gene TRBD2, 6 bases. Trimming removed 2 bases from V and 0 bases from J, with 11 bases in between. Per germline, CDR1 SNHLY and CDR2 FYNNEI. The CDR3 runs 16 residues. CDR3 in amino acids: CASSEQGGGSYNEQFF. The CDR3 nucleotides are TGTGCCAGCAGTGAACAGGGAGGAGGCTCCTACAATGAGCAGTTCTTC.

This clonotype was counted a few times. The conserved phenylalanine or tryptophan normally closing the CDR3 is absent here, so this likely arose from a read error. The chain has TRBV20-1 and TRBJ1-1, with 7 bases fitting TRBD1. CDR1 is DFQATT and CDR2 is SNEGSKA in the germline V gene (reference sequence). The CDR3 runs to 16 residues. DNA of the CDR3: TGCGGTGCTAGATCCCCAGCCCAGACAGGGTCCACTGAAGCTTTCTAT. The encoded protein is CGARSPAQTGSTEAFY.

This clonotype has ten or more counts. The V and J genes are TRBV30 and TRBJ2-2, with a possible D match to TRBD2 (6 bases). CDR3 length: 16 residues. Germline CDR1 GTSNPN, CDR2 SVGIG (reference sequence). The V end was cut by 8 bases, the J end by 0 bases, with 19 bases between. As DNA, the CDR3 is TGTGCCGGGACGGGACTCCTTCTTCCGAACACCGGGGAGCTGTTTTTT. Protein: CAGTGLLLPNTGELFF.

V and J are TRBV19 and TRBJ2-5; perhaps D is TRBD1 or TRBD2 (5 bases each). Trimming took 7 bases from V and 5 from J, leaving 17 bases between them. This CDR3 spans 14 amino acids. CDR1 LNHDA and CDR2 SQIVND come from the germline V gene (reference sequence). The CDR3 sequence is CASKRRAGDETQYF. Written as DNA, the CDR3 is TGTGCCAGTAAGCGGCGGGCCGGGGACGAGACCCAGTACTTC. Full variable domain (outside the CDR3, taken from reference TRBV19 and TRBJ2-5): DGGITQSPKYLFRKEGQNVTLSCEQNLNHDAMYWYRQDPGQGLRLIYYSQIVNDFQKGDIAEGYSVSREKKESFPLTVTSAQKNPTAFYLCASKRRAGDETQYFGPGTRLLVL.

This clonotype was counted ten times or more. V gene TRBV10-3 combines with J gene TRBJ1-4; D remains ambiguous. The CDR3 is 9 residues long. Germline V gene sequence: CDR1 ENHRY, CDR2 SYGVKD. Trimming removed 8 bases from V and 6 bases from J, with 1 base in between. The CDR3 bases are TGTGCCATCGATGAAAAACTGTTTTTT. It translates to CAIDEKLFF.

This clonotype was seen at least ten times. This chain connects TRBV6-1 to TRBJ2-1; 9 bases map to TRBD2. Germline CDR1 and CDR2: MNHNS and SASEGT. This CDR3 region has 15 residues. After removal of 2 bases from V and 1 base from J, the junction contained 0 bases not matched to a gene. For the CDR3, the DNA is TGTGCCAGCAGTGAACTAGCGGGGTCCTACAATGAGCAGTTCTTC. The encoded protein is CASSELAGSYNEQFF.

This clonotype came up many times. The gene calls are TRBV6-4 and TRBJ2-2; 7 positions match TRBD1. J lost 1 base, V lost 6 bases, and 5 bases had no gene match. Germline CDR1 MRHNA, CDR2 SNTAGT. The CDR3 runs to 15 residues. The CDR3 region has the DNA TGTGCCAGCAGAGCCAGACAGGGGAACACCGGGGAGCTGTTTTTT. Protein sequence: CASRARQGNTGELFF.

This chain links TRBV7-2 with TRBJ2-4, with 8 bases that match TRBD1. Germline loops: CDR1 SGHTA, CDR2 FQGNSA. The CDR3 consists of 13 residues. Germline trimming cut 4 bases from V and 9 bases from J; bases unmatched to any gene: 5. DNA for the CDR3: TGTGCCAGCAGCTCCGACAGGGGAGGCATTCAGTACTTC. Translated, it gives CASSSDRGGIQYF.

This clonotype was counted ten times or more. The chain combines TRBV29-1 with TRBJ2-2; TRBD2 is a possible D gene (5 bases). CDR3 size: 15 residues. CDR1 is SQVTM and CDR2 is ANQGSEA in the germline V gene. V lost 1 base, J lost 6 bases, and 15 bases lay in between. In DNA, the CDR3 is TGCAGCGTTGAAGCCCGGGGTCGGCGGGCCGGGGAGCTGTTTTTT. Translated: CSVEARGRRAGELFF.

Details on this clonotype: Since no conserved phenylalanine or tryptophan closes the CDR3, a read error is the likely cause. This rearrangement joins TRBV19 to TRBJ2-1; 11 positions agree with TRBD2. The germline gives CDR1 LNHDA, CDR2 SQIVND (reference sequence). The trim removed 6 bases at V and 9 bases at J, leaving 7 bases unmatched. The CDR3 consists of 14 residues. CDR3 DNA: TGTGCCAGTAGCATGCTAGCGGGAGGCGGTGAGCAGTTCCTC. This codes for CASSMLAGGGEQFL.

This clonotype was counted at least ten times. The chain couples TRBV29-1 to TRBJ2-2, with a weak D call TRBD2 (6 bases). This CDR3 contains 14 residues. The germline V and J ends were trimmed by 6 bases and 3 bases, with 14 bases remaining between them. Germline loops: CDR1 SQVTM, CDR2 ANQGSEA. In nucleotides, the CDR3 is TGCAGCGTGACCCGGGACTTAGACACCGGGGAGCTGTTTTTT. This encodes CSVTRDLDTGELFF.

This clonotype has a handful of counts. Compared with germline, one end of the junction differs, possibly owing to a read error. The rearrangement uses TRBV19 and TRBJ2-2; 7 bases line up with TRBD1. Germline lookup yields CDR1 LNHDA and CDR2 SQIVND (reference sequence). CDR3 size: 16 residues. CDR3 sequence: CASRLPGQPNTRELFF. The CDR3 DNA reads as TGTGCCAGTAGGCTACCGGGACAGCCGAACACCAGGGAGCTGTTTTTT.

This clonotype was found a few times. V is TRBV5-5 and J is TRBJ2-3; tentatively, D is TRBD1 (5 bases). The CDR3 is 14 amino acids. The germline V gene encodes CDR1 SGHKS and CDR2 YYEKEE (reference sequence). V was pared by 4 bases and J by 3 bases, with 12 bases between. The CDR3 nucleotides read TGTGCCAGCAGCCGTTCCCGGACAACAGATACGCAGTATTTT. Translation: CASSRSRTTDTQYF.

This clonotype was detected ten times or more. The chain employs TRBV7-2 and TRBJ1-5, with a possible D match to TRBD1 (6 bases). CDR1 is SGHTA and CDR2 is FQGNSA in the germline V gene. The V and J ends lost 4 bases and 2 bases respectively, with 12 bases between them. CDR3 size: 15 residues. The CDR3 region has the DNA TGTGCCAGCAGCTCAGGGGTCAGGGGCAATCAGCCCCAGCATTTT. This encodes CASSSGVRGNQPQHF.

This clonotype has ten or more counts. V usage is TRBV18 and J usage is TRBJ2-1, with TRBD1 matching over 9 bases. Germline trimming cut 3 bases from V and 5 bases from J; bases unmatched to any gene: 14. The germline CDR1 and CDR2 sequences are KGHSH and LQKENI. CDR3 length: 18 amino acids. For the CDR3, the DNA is TGTGCCAGCTCACCGTACACAGGGGGCGCGGCACAGGACAATGAGCAGTTCTTC. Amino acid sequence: CASSPYTGGAAQDNEQFF.